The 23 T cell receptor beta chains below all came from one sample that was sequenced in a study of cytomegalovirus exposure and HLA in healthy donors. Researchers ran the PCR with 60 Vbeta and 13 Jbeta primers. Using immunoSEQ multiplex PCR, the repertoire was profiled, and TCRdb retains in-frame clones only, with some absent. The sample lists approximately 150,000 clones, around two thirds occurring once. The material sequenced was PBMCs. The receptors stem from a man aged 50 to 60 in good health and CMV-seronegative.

The CDR3 sequence is CASSSQTQYF. CDR3 DNA sequence: TGTGCCAGCAGCTCTCAGACCCAGTACTTC. This rearrangement joins TRBV11-2 to TRBJ2-5, with D unclear. The V gene lost 4 bases and the J gene lost 6 bases, with 3 bases spanning the gap. The CDR3 is made up of 10 amino acids. Germline lookup yields CDR1 SGHAT and CDR2 FQNNGV. The full variable domain, completed using reference TRBV11-2 and TRBJ2-5, is EAGVAQSPRYKIIEKRQSVAFWCNPISGHATLYWYQQILGQGPKLLIQFQNNGVVDDSQLPKDRFSAERLKGVDSTLKIQPAKLEDSAVYLCASSSQTQYFGPGTRLLVL.

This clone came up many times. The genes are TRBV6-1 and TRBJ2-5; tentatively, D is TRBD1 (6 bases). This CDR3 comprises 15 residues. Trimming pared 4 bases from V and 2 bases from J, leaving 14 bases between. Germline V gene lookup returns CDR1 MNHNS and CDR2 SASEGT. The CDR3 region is CASSVLQGSQETQYF. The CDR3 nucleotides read TGTGCCAGCAGTGTTTTACAGGGATCACAAGAGACCCAGTACTTC.

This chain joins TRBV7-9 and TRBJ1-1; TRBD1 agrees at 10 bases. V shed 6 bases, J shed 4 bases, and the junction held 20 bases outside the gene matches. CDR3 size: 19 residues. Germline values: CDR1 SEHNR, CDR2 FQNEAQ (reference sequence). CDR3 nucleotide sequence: TGTGCCAGCAGTTACTCTAACCCGGGACAGGGGAGCTGGAGCACTGAAGCTTTCTTT. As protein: CASSYSNPGQGSWSTEAFF.

The CDR3 spells CASSPGGGFPNEQFF. The CDR3 coding sequence is TGTGCCAGCAGTCCCGGGGGGGGATTTCCCAATGAGCAGTTCTTC. V gene TRBV25-1 combines with J gene TRBJ2-1, with 8 nucleotides matching TRBD2. Germline loops: CDR1 MGHDK, CDR2 SYGVNS. V was pared by 5 bases and J by 6 bases, with 9 bases of the junction left unmatched. This CDR3 comprises 15 residues.

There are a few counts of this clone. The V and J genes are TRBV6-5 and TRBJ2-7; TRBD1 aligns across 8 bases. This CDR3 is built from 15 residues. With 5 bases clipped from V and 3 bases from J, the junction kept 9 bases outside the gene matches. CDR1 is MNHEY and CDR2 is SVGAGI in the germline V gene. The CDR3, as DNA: TGTGCCAGCAGTAGGGGACAGGCCTTCATCTACGAGCAGTACTTC. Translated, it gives CASSRGQAFIYEQYF.

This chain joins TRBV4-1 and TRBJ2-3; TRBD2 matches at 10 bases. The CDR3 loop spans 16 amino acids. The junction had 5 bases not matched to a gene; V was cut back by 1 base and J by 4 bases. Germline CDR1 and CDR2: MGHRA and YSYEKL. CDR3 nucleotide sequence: TGCGCCAGCAGCCAAGGGGCAGCGGGGGGGTCAGATACGCAGTATTTT. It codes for CASSQGAAGGSDTQYF.

CDR3 region: CASGHYEQYF. In DNA, the CDR3 is TGTGCCAGCGGGCACTACGAGCAGTACTTC. This chain joins TRBV7-2 and TRBJ2-7; D is unclear. V lost 8 bases to trimming and J lost 3 bases, with 5 bases between them. This CDR3 region has 10 residues. Germline V gives CDR1 SGHTA, CDR2 FQGNSA.

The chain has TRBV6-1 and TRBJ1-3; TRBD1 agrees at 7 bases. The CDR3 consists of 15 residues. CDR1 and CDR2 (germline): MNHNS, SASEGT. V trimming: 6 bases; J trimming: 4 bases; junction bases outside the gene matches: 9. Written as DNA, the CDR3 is TGTGCCAGCAGGGAACAGGGGTCGAGAGGAAACACCATATATTTT. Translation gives CASREQGSRGNTIYF.

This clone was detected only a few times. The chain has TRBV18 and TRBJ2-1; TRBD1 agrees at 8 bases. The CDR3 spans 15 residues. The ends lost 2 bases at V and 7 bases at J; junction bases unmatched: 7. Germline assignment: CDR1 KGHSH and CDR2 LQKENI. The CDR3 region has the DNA TGTGCCAGCTCACCATTACAGGGGGAGTCGAATGAGCAGTTCTTC. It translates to CASSPLQGESNEQFF.

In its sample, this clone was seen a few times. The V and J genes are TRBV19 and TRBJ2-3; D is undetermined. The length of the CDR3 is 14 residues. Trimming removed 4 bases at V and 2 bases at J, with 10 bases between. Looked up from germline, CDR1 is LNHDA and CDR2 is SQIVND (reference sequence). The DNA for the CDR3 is TGTGCCAGTAGTACTAGTATCGCCACAGATACGCAGTATTTT. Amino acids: CASSTSIATDTQYF.

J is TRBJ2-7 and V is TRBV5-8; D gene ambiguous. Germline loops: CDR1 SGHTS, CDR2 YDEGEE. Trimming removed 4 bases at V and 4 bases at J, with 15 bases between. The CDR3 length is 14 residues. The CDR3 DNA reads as TGTGCCAGCAGCGCCTACGGTGGTGGTTACGAGCAGTACTTC. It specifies CASSAYGGGYEQYF. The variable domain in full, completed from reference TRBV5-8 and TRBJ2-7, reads EAGVTQSPTHLIKTRGQQATLRCSPISGHTSVYWYQQALGLGLQFLLWYDEGEERNRGNFPPRFSGRQFPNYSSELNVNALELEDSALYLCASSAYGGGYEQYFGPGTRLTVT.

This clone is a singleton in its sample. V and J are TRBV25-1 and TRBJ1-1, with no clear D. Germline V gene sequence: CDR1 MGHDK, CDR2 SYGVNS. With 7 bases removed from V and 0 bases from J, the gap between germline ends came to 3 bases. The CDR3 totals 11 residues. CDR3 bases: TGTGCCAGCACTATGAACACTGAAGCTTTCTTT. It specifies CASTMNTEAFF.

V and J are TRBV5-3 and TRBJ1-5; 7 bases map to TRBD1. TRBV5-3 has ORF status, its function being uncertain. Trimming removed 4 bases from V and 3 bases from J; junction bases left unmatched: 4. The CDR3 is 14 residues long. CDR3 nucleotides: TGTGCCAGAAGCCAAGGACAGGACAATCAGCCCCAGCATTTT. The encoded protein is CARSQGQDNQPQHF.

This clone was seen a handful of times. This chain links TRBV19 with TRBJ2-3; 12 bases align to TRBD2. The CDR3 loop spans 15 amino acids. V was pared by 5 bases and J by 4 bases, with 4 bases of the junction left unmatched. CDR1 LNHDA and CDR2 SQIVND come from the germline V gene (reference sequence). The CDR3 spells CASSASGGAPDTQYF. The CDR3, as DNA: TGTGCCAGTAGTGCTAGCGGGGGGGCCCCAGATACGCAGTATTTT.

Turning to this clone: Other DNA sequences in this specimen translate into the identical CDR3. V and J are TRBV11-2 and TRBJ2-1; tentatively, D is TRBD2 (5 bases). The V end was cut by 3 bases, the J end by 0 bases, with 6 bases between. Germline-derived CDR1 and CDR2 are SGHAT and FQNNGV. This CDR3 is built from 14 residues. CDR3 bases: TGTGCCAGCAGCTTGGGGAGCTCCTACAATGAGCAGTTCTTC. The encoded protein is CASSLGSSYNEQFF.

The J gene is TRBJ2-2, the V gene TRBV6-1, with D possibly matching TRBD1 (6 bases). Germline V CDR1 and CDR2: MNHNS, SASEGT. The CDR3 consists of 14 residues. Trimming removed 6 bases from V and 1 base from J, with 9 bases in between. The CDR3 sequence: CASRQGRNTGELFF. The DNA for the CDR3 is TGTGCCAGCAGACAGGGACGGAACACCGGGGAGCTGTTTTTT.

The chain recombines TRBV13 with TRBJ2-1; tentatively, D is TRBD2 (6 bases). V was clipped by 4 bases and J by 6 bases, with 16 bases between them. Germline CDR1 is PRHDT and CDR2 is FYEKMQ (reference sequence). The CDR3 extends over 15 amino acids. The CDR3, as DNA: TGTGCCAGCAGCTCTCTAGCGTCGGGTTCCAATGAGCAGTTCTTC. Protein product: CASSSLASGSNEQFF.

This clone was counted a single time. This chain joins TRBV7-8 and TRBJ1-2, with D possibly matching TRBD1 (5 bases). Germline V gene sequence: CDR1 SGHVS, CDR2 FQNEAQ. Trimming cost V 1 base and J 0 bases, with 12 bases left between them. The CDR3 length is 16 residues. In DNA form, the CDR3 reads TGTGCCAGCAGCTTAGTGGTTACAGGAACTAACTATGGCTACACCTTC. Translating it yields CASSLVVTGTNYGYTF. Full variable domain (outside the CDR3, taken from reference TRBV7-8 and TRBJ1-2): GAGVSQSPRYKVAKRGQDVALRCDPISGHVSLFWYQQALGQGPEFLTYFQNEAQLDKSGLPSDRFFAERPEGSVSTLKIQRTQQEDSAVYLCASSLVVTGTNYGYTFGSGTRLTVV.

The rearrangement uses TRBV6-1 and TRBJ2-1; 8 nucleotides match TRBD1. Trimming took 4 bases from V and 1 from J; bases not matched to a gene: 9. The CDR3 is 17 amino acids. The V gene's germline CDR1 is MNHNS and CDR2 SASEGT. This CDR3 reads CASSGSGTGVSYNEQFF. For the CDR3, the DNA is TGTGCCAGCAGTGGATCCGGGACAGGAGTTTCCTACAATGAGCAGTTCTTC.

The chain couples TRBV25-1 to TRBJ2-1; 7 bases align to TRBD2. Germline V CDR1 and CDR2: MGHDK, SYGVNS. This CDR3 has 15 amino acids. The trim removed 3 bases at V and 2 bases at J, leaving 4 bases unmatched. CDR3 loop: CASSEPGGTYNEQFF. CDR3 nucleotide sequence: TGTGCCAGCAGTGAGCCGGGGGGAACCTACAATGAGCAGTTCTTC.

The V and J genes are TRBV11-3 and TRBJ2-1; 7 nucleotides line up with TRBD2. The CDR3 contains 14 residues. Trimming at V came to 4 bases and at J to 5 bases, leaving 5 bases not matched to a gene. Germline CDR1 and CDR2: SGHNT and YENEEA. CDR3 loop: CASSSRGSHNEQFF. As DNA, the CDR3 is TGTGCCAGCAGCTCGCGGGGGAGCCACAATGAGCAGTTCTTC.

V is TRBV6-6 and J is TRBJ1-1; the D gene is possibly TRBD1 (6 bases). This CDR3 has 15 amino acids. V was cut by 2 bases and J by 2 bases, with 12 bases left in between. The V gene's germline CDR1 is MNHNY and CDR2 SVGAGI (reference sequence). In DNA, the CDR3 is TGTGCCAGCAGTTACGGCAGGGGCGAAAACACTGAAGCTTTCTTT. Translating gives CASSYGRGENTEAFF.

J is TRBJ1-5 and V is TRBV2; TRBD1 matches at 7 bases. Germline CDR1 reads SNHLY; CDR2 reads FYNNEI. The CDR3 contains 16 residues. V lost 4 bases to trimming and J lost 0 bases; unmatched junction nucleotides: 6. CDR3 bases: TGTGCCAGCAGTGCACAGACAGGGTATAGCAATCAGCCCCAGCATTTT. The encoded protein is CASSAQTGYSNQPQHF.